These 19 T cell receptor beta chains originate from one sample sequenced in a study of blood T cells in healthy people across ages. Primers used in a second PCR of roughly 7 to 12 cycles were a sample-barcoded 5' primer and a J-beta primer mix. TCRdb fed the 5' RACE reads into MiXCR, producing one record per CDR3 protein. Of roughly 700,000 distinct CDR3 sequences in the sample, around 25% were seen once. Separately, the same data were catalogued under a study of T cells of mothers and their children.

Specimen: blood. Receptors were obtained from a boy aged 5-17 years in good health.

The V and J genes are TRBV7-2 and TRBJ1-2, with TRBD1 as a possible D gene (5 bases). V was shortened by 4 bases and J by 0 bases, with 15 bases between the two germline ends. From germline, CDR1 is SGHTA and CDR2 FQGNSA. The CDR3 contains 16 residues. The CDR3 sequence is CASSYPRQTANYGYTF. CDR3 nucleotide sequence: TGTGCCAGCAGCTACCCCCGACAGACAGCTAACTATGGCTACACCTTC.

This clonotype was seen a few times. The genes are TRBV29-1 and TRBJ2-5; D unclear. Trimming pared 5 bases from V and 0 bases from J, leaving 13 bases between. The CDR3 is 14 residues long. Germline assignment: CDR1 SQVTM and CDR2 ANQGSEA. CDR3: CSVLSELDQETQYF. The DNA of the CDR3 is TGCAGCGTTTTGTCAGAACTCGACCAAGAGACCCAGTACTTC.

This clonotype was seen more than once but under ten times. The chain links TRBV18 to TRBJ2-1; D is possibly TRBD1 or TRBD2 (5 bases each). There are 16 residues in the CDR3. Trimming removed 0 bases from V and 0 bases from J, with 9 bases in between. CDR1 is KGHSH and CDR2 is LQKENI in the germline V gene. CDR3 DNA: TGTGCCAGCTCACCACCGTCGGGGCGCTCCTACAATGAGCAGTTCTTC. Its protein product is CASSPPSGRSYNEQFF.

J is TRBJ2-5 and V is TRBV9, with 10 bases matching TRBD2. CDR1 is SGDLS and CDR2 is YYNGEE in the germline V gene. V was clipped by 3 bases and J by 5 bases; unmatched bases: 7. The length of the CDR3 is 15 residues. The CDR3 bases are TGTGCCAGCAGCGCCAGCGGGGGGGCCCTCGAGACCCAGTACTTC. It encodes CASSASGGALETQYF. Using reference TRBV9 and TRBJ2-5 for the parts outside the CDR3, the full variable domain is DSGVTQTPKHLITATGQRVTLRCSPRSGDLSVYWYQQSLDQGLQFLIQYYNGEERAKGNILERFSAQQFPDLHSELNLSSLELGDSALYFCASSASGGALETQYFGPGTRLLVL.

The chain combines TRBV4-2 with TRBJ2-5; D is uncertain. CDR3 length: 16 amino acids. V lost 4 bases and J lost 0, with 15 bases in between. Germline-derived CDR1 and CDR2 are LGHNA and YNFKEQ. The CDR3 DNA sequence: TGTGCCAGCAGCCCCCAGAGCCGATCATACCAAGAGACCCAGTACTTC. Translation gives CASSPQSRSYQETQYF.

The table lists this clonotype with a few counts. The chain carries TRBV6-6 and TRBJ1-5; maybe TRBD1 (6 bases). The length of the CDR3 is 16 residues. CDR1 and CDR2 (germline): MNHNY, SVGAGI (reference sequence). Deletions cut 8 bases from V and 0 bases from J, with 17 bases between. The CDR3 loop reads CASSVAGDYSNQPQHF. The CDR3 bases are TGTGCCAGCTCCGTAGCAGGGGACTATAGCAATCAGCCCCAGCATTTT.

The gene calls are TRBV29-1 and TRBJ2-7, with 11 bases fitting TRBD1. The ends lost 5 bases at V and 0 bases at J; junction bases unmatched: 6. The CDR3 spans 15 residues. CDR1 is SQVTM, CDR2 ANQGSEA, per germline. Here the CDR3 reads CSVRSGTGGSYEQYF. The DNA for the CDR3 is TGCAGCGTTCGATCCGGGACAGGGGGCTCCTACGAGCAGTACTTC.

This clonotype was picked up a small number of times. The J gene is TRBJ2-5, the V gene TRBV28, with D possibly being TRBD1 or TRBD2 (5 bases each). Looked up from germline, CDR1 is MDHEN and CDR2 is SYDVKM. Trimming left V 6 bases short and J 11 bases short, with 22 bases between. This CDR3 has 14 amino acids. The CDR3 DNA reads TGTGCCAGCAGCCTACGGGACCAACCTACGAGGCAGTACTTC. This codes for CASSLRDQPTRQYF.

This clonotype was counted between two and nine times. The J gene is TRBJ2-7, the V gene TRBV11-1; 13 bases are shared with TRBD2. This CDR3 is built from 16 residues. The V gene's germline CDR1 is SGHAT and CDR2 FQDESV (reference sequence). V was clipped by 4 bases and J by 2 bases; unmatched bases: 5. CDR3 protein: CASSSGTSGVTYEQYF. The CDR3 DNA reads as TGTGCCAGCAGCTCCGGGACTAGCGGGGTGACCTACGAGCAGTACTTC.

The chain links TRBV29-1 to TRBJ2-7, with 8 nucleotides matching TRBD2. From germline, CDR1 is SQVTM and CDR2 ANQGSEA. After removal of 5 bases from V and 3 bases from J, the junction contained 6 bases not matched to a gene. The CDR3 sequence is 13 residues long. Here the CDR3 DNA reads TGCAGCGTTCTAGGGCGGGGGGACTACGAGCAGTACTTC. It specifies CSVLGRGDYEQYF.

The chain has TRBV6-6 and TRBJ2-4; 11 bases match TRBD1. From germline, CDR1 is MNHNY and CDR2 SVGAGI (reference sequence). V trimming: 6 bases; J trimming: 4 bases; junction bases outside the gene matches: 5. This CDR3 region has 15 residues. This CDR3 is CASRDGQGAKNIQYF. CDR3 DNA sequence: TGTGCCAGCAGAGACGGACAGGGGGCTAAAAACATTCAGTACTTC.

This clonotype was seen many times. The rearrangement links TRBV28 to TRBJ2-2; 13 nucleotides line up with TRBD2. The J segment lost 5 bases and the V segment lost 5 bases, leaving 2 bases of the junction unmatched. In germline, CDR1 is MDHEN, CDR2 SYDVKM. The CDR3 sequence is 15 residues long. CDR3 DNA sequence: TGTGCCAGCAGTAGACTAGCGGGAGGTACCGGGGAGCTGTTTTTT. Translation gives CASSRLAGGTGELFF. Full variable domain (outside the CDR3, taken from reference TRBV28 and TRBJ2-2): DVKVTQSSRYLVKRTGEKVFLECVQDMDHENMFWYRQDPGLGLRLIYFSYDVKMKEKGDIPEGYSVSREKKERFSLILESASTNQTSMYLCASSRLAGGTGELFFGEGSRLTVL.

The V gene is TRBV4-3, the J gene TRBJ2-5; D possibly corresponds to TRBD2 (6 bases). Judging by the DNA end, TRBJ2-7 fits better; the J call may be wrong. This CDR3 has 15 residues. Germline V gene sequence: CDR1 LGHNA, CDR2 YSLEER. The chain's CDR3 is CASSQDGTLRDEQYF. In DNA, the CDR3 is TGCGCCAGCAGCCAAGATGGGACTTTGAGGGACGAGCAGTACTTC.

The sample holds a few counts of this clonotype. This chain uses TRBV20-1 with TRBJ2-7; 7 nucleotides line up with TRBD1. Germline CDR1 is DFQATT and CDR2 is SNEGSKA (reference sequence). The CDR3 contains 16 residues. Trimming took 3 bases from V and 0 from J; bases not matched to a gene: 11. CDR3 bases: TGCAGTGCTAGCCAGGCCACGGACAGGCTCTCCTACGAGCAGTACTTC. Protein sequence: CSASQATDRLSYEQYF.

This clonotype was seen a handful of times. The CDR3 loop reads CASSIGQGVETQYF. Written as DNA, the CDR3 is TGCGCCAGCAGCATCGGACAGGGAGTCGAGACCCAGTACTTC. V gene TRBV5-1 combines with J gene TRBJ2-5, with 8 bases lining up with TRBD1. Trimming removed 4 bases from V and 5 bases from J; junction bases left unmatched: 7. This CDR3 is 14 amino acids long. The germline CDR1 and CDR2 sequences are SGHRS and YFSETQ.

This clonotype was counted a few times. This rearrangement joins TRBV7-3 to TRBJ2-1, with a possible D match to TRBD1 (6 bases). The CDR3 spans 13 residues. The germline V gene encodes CDR1 SGHTA and CDR2 FQGTGA. Trimming left V 2 bases short and J 9 bases short, with 11 bases between. The CDR3 is CASSLGGGVEQFF. CDR3 bases: TGTGCCAGCAGCTTAGGTGGGGGCGTTGAGCAGTTCTTC.

The chain has TRBV29-1 and TRBJ2-7; D perhaps matches TRBD2 (6 bases). Trimming took off 5 bases at V and 9 bases at J, with 26 bases between the two ends. The CDR3 consists of 15 residues. Per germline, CDR1 SQVTM and CDR2 ANQGSEA. The CDR3 protein is CSVNLPGMAEGGQYF. DNA of the CDR3: TGCAGCGTTAATCTGCCCGGAATGGCGGAGGGCGGGCAGTACTTC.

The V call is TRBV7-9, the J call TRBJ2-1, with TRBD2 identical over 11 bases. V was clipped by 0 bases and J by 6 bases; unmatched bases: 4. Germline V gene lookup returns CDR1 SEHNR and CDR2 FQNEAQ (reference sequence). The CDR3 has 16 residues. For the CDR3, the DNA is TGTGCCAGCAGCTTAGCGGGACTAGCGGCTATCAATGAGCAGTTCTTC. Amino acid sequence: CASSLAGLAAINEQFF.

This chain connects TRBV29-1 to TRBJ2-5; D call uncertain. The J call is in doubt because the DNA end fits TRBJ2-7 better. CDR3 length equals 12 residues. Looked up from germline, CDR1 is SQVTM and CDR2 is ANQGSEA. CDR3 DNA sequence: TGCAGCGTTGCGGGCAGCACCTACGAGCAGTACTTC. Translated: CSVAGSTYEQYF.